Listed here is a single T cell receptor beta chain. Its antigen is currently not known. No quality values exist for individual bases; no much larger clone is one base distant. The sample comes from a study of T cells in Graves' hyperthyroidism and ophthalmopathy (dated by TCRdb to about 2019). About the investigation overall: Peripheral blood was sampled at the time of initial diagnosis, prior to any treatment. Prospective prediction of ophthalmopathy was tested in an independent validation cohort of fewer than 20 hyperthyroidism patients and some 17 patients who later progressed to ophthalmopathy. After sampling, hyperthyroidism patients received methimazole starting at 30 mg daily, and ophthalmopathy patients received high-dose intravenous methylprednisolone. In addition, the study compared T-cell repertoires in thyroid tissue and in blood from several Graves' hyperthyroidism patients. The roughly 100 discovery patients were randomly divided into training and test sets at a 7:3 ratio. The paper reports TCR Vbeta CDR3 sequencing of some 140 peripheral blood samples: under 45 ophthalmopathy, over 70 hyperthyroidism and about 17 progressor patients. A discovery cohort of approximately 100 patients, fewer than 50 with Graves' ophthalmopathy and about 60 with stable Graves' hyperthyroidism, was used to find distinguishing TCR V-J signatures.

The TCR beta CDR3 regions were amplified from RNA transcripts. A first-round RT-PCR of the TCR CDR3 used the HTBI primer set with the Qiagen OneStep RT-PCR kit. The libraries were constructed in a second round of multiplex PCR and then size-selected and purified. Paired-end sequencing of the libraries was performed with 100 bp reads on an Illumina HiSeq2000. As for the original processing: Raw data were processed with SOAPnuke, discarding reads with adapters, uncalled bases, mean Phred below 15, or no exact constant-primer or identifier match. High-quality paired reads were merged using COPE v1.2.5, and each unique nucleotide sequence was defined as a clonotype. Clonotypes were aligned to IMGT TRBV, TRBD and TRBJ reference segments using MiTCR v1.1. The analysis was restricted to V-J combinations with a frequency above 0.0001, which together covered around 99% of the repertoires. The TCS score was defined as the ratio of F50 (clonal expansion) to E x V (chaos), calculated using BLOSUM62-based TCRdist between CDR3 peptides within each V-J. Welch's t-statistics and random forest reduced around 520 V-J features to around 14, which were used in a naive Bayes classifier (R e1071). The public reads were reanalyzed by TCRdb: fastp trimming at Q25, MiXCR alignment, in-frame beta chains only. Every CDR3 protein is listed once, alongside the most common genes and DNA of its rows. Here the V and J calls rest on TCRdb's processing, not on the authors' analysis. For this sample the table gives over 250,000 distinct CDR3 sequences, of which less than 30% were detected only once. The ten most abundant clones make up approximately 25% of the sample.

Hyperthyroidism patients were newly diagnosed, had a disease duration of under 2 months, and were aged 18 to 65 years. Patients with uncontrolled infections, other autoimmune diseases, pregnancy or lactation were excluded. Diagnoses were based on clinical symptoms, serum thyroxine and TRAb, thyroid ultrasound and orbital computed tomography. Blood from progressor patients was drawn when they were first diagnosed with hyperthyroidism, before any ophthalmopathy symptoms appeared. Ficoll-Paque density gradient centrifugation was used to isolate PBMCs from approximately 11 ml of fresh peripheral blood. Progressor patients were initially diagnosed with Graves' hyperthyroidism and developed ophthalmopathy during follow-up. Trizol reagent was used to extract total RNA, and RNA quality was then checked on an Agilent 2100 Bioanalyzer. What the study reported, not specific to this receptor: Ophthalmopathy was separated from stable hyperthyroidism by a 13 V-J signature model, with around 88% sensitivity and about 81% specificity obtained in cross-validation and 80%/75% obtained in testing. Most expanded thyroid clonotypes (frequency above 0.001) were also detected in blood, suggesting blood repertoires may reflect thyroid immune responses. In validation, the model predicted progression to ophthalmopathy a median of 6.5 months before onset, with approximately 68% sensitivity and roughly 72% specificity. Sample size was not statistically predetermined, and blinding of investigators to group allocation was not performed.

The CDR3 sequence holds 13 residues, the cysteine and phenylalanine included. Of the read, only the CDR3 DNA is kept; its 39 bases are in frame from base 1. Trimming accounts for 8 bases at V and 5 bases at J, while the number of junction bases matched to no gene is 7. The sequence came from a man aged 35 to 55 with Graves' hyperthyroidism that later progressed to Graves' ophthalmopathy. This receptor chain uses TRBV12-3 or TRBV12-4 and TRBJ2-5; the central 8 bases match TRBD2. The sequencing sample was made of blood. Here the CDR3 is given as CASGLAGRETQYF. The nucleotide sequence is TGTGCCAGCGGGTTAGCGGGACGGGAGACCCAGTACTTC.